There are many counts of the clone carrying this T cell receptor (beta chain). The same CDR3 can be traced to other DNA sequences in this sample. Thyroid surgery was performed in patients who had received no treatment beforehand. Source study methods: Clinicopathological groups differed in CDR3, with these differences serving to build a distant-metastasis classifier for papillary thyroid cancer. TCRdb reassembled clones from the PCR reads with MiXCR. V and J calls and clone size were set by TCRdb, not the authors. This table holds some 25,000 clones, roughly 18% found once. These data originate in a study of metastatic and nonmetastatic thyroid tumors. The wider study: Thyroid patients, malignant and benign, had repertoires compared across blood and tumor or nodule tissue.

Sequencing was performed on blood. The TCR comes from a male donor with papillary thyroid cancer or a benign thyroid nodule (not recorded which). Some clones in this sample may be carry-over from other donors' samples.

CDR3 DNA sequence: TGTGCCAGCAGTGAGTTAGCGGGAGTGGCCAAAAACATTCAGTACTTC. It encodes CASSELAGVAKNIQYF. This chain links TRBV2 with TRBJ2-4, with 9 bases aligning to TRBD2. Germline values: CDR1 SNHLY, CDR2 FYNNEI. The CDR3 is 16 amino acids. The junction had 4 bases not matched to a gene; V was cut back by 3 bases and J by 1 base.